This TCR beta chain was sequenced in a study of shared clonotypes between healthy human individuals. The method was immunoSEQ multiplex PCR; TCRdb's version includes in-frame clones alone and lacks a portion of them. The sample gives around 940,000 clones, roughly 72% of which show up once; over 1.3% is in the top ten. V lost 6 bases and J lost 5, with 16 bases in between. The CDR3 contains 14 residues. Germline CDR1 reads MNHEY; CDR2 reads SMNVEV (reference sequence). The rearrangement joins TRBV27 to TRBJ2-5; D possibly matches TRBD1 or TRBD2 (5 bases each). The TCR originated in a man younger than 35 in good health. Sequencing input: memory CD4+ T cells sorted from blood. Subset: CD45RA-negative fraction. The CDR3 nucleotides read TGTGCCAGCAGACCCAGGGCTAGCTGGGAGACCCAGTACTTC. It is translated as CASRPRASWETQYF.